This is a list of T cell receptor beta chains from one sample in a study of identical twins. Via MiXCR, TCRdb re-called the 5' RACE reads, giving one row per CDR3 protein. The sample contains a few hundred thousand distinct CDR3 sequences, approximately 11% of which appear only once. A further study also used this sample, focusing on yellow fever vaccine responses in identical twins.

Sequenced material: memory (CD45RO+) T cells sorted from blood. The receptors were sampled from a woman younger than 30 in good health. Each CDR3 is given with its conserved first and last residue. Each record gives: V gene, clone size, J gene, D gene, CDR3 protein, CDR3 DNA. A D gene is named only where the DNA matches it firmly. Where a row states a size, it is once, few, many or the class of an expanded clone; other rows omit it.

TRBV30,-,TRBJ2-7,-,CAWSPPSPGSGSYEQYF,TGTGCCTGGAGCCCACCTTCCCCGGGTAGTGGCTCCTACGAGCAGTACTTC
TRBV3-1,many,TRBJ2-3,-,CASSQGGNTQYF,TGTGCCAGCAGCCAAGGTGGGAATACGCAGTATTTT
TRBV29-1,few,TRBJ1-2,-,CSVEGHQGGYTF,TGCAGCGTTGAGGGACACCAAGGTGGCTACACCTTC
TRBV7-2,many,TRBJ2-1,-,CASSLGPSSYNEQFF,TGTGCCAGCAGCTTAGGTCCTAGCTCCTACAATGAGCAGTTCTTC
TRBV11-2,-,TRBJ2-5,-,CASSLARSSQQETQYF,TGTGCCAGCAGCTTAGCCCGATCTAGTCAGCAAGAGACCCAGTACTTC
TRBV29-1,-,TRBJ2-7,TRBD1,CSVETAGTAPYEQYF,TGCAGCGTTGAAACCGCCGGGACAGCCCCCTACGAGCAGTACTTC
TRBV7-8,many,TRBJ2-1,TRBD1,CASSLTGGSSHNEQFF,TGTGCCAGCAGCCTTACAGGGGGCAGTTCCCACAATGAGCAGTTCTTC
TRBV20-1,medium-sized,TRBJ2-1,-,CSGTGSSYNEQFF,TGCAGTGGTACCGGTAGCTCCTACAATGAGCAGTTCTTC
TRBV6-4,-,TRBJ2-1,TRBD2,CASSGGASGSASEQFF,TGTGCCAGCAGTGGGGGGGCTAGCGGGAGTGCCAGTGAGCAGTTCTTC
TRBV20-1,few,TRBJ2-5,TRBD2,CSADIAGALETQYF,TGCAGTGCAGATATAGCGGGAGCCTTAGAGACCCAGTACTTC
TRBV20-1,-,TRBJ2-7,-,CSARDQDIPSYEQYF,TGCAGTGCTAGAGATCAGGACATTCCCTCCTACGAGCAGTACTTC
TRBV28,few,TRBJ2-4,TRBD1,CASSPRDRQSLAKNIQYF,TGTGCCAGCAGCCCCCGGGACAGGCAATCCCTAGCCAAAAACATTCAGTACTTC
TRBV27,few,TRBJ2-6,TRBD2,CASSPSLRGVTGANVLTF,TGTGCCAGCAGTCCCTCTTTGCGGGGGGTAACTGGGGCCAACGTCCTGACTTTC
TRBV27,many,TRBJ2-4,TRBD1,CASGKGTGSQNIQYF,TGTGCCAGCGGAAAAGGGACAGGGAGTCAAAACATTCAGTACTTC
TRBV7-2,few,TRBJ1-1,-,CASSLRVQEAFF,TGTGCCAGCAGCTTACGGGTCCAGGAAGCTTTCTTT
TRBV18,-,TRBJ2-6,TRBD1,CASSPQGASGANVLTF,TGTGCCAGCTCACCACAGGGGGCGTCCGGGGCCAACGTCCTGACTTTC
TRBV20-1,few,TRBJ2-3,TRBD2,CSATSGTSGRGTDTQYF,TGCAGTGCTACTTCCGGGACTAGCGGGAGGGGCACAGATACGCAGTATTTT
TRBV7-6,many,TRBJ2-2,TRBD1,CASTRGQGPTGELFF,TGTGCCAGCACCCGGGGACAGGGTCCCACCGGGGAGCTGTTTTTT
TRBV12-3/TRBV12-4,-,TRBJ2-4,-,CASSFNGIQYF,TGTGCCAGCAGTTTCAACGGCATTCAGTACTTC
TRBV29-1,many,TRBJ1-2,-,CSVTLDYGYTF,TGCAGCGTTACCTTGGACTATGGCTACACCTTC
TRBV4-3,-,TRBJ2-2,-,CASSQTPGQNTGELFF,TGCGCCAGCAGCCAGACCCCGGGACAGAACACCGGGGAGCTGTTTTTT
TRBV2,few,TRBJ1-1,TRBD1,CASTTGLMNTEAFF,TGTGCCAGCACGACAGGGCTCATGAACACTGAAGCTTTCTTT
TRBV29-1,many,TRBJ2-7,-,CSVVELTYEQYF,TGCAGCGTTGTGGAATTGACCTACGAGCAGTACTTC
TRBV4-3,-,TRBJ2-5,-,CASSQDFDSPQETQYF,TGCGCCAGCAGCCAAGACTTTGACAGTCCACAAGAGACCCAGTACTTC
TRBV6-2/TRBV6-3,-,TRBJ2-2,-,CASRTKNTGELFF,TGTGCCAGCAGGACCAAAAACACCGGGGAGCTGTTTTTT
TRBV10-3,-,TRBJ2-3,-,CAITRWDTQYF,TGTGCCATCACGCGGTGGGATACGCAGTATTTT
TRBV5-6,few,TRBJ2-5,TRBD1,CASSPGDRYQETQYF,TGTGCCAGCAGCCCGGGGGACAGGTACCAAGAGACCCAGTACTTC
TRBV4-3,few,TRBJ1-2,-,CASSQDSVGYGYTF,TGCGCCAGCAGCCAAGATTCAGTTGGCTATGGCTACACCTTC
TRBV7-2,many,TRBJ1-5,TRBD1,CASSSGTGLGAQHF,TGTGCCAGCAGCTCGGGGACAGGTTTAGGGGCCCAGCATTTT
TRBV20-1,few,TRBJ2-5,TRBD1,CSVRGQGETQYF,TGCAGTGTGAGGGGACAGGGGGAGACCCAGTACTTC